The present TCR beta chain was sequenced within a study of T cell repertoires in cytomegalovirus infection. Study summary: Matching HLA type and CMV infection were both indicated by public TCR beta signatures. Notes on the study in general: The study found HLA-C-restricted CMV-specific TCR beta clonotypes dominating the ex vivo response. The cumulative frequency of public TCR beta families distinguished individuals who carried CMV together with the relevant HLA.

This clonotype was observed once. Its antigen remains unknown. TCRdb recomputed calls from the reads with MiXCR, one row per CDR3 protein. This table has around 430,000 distinct CDR3 sequences, roughly 42% appearing once. The sample here was cultured PBMCs, taken from culture after CMV antigen stimulation. This TCR came from a human donor in good health (CMV status not recorded). Some clones in this sample may be carry-over from other donors' samples.

As DNA, the CDR3 is TGTGCCAGCAGTTACTCCGGGGGGCAAGAGACCCAGTACTTC. This translates into CASSYSGGQETQYF. The chain couples TRBV6-5 to TRBJ2-5; 7 bases are a match to TRBD2. The CDR3 has 14 amino acids. After removal of 0 bases from V and 2 bases from J, the junction contained 0 bases not matched to a gene. Looked up from germline, CDR1 is MNHEY and CDR2 is SVGAGI.